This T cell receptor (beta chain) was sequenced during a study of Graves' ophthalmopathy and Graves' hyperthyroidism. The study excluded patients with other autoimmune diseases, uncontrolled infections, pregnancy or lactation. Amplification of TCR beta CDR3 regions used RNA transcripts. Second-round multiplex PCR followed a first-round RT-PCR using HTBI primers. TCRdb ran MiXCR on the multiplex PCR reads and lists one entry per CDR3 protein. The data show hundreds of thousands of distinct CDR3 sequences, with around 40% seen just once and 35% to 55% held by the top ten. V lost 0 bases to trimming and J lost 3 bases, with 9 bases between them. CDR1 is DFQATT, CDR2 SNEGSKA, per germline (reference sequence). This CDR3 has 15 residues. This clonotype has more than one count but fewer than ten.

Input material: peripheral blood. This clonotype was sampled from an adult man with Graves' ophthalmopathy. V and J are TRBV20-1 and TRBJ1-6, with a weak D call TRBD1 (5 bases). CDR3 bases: TGCAGTGCTAGAGACCGGGACGGCTATAATTCACCCCTCCACTTT. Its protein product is CSARDRDGYNSPLHF.